The text below deals with one TCR beta chain. In the PCR, 60 Vbeta and 13 Jbeta primers were used. Generated by immunoSEQ multiplex PCR, the TCRdb table keeps only in-frame clones and is missing some. The sample consists of 150,000 to 200,000 clones, about 76% of them appearing once. This entry belongs to a study of cytomegalovirus exposure and HLA in healthy donors. The length of the CDR3 is 14 residues. Germline CDR1 and CDR2: SQVTM and ANQGSEA. Trimming stripped 5 bases from V and 0 bases from J, with 14 bases between. The chain employs TRBV29-1 and TRBJ2-7, with a tentative D call TRBD1 (6 bases). What was sequenced was PBMCs. The receptor's source is a woman between 45 and 60 years old in good health and CMV-seronegative. The CDR3 region has the DNA TGCAGCGTTCGGGGTAAGACAGGCTCCTACGAGCAGTACTTC. The encoded protein is CSVRGKTGSYEQYF.